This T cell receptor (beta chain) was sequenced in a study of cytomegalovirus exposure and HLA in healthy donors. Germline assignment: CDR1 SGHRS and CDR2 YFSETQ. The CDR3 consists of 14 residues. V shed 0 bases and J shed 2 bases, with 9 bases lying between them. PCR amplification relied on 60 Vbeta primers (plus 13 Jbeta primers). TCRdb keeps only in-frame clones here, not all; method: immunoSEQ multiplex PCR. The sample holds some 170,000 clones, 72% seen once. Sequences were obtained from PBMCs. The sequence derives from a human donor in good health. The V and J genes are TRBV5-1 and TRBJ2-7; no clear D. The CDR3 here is CASSLEFSPYEQYF. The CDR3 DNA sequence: TGCGCCAGCAGCTTGGAATTCTCCCCCTACGAGCAGTACTTC.